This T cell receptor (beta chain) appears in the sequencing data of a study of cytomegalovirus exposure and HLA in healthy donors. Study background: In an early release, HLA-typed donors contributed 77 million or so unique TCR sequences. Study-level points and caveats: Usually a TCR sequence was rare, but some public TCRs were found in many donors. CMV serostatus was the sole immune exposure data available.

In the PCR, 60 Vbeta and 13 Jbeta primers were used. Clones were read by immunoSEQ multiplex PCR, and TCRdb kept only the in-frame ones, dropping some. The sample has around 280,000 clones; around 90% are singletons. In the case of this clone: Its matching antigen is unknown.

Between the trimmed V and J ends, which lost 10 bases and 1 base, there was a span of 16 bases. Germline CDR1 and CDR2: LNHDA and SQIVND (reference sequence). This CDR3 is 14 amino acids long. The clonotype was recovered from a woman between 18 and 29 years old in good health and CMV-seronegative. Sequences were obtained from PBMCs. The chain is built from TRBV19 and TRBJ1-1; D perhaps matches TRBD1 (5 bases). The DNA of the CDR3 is TGTGCCACTGAATGGGGCGGGAAGAACACTGAAGCTTTCTTT. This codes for CATEWGGKNTEAFF.